This TCR beta chain was documented in a study of OX40 agonist ivuxolimab in advanced cancers. Turning to the overall study: Ivuxolimab was a fully human IgG2 agonistic monoclonal antibody targeting the costimulatory receptor OX40 (CD134). Intravenous ivuxolimab was administered to patients every 2 weeks at six dose levels: 0.01, 0.1, 0.3, 1.5, 3 and 10 mg/kg. Among the approximately 50 dose-escalation patients, some 20 had hepatocellular carcinoma, roughly 15 melanoma, 9 renal cell carcinoma and 9 head and neck cancer. In the dose-escalation cohort, more than 75% of patients were male, and the mean age was about 55 years, with a range of 23 to 79. Patients were allowed to have had prior anti-PD-1, anti-PD-L1 or anti-CTLA-4 therapy, and approximately 37% of the dose-escalation patients had been treated with checkpoint inhibitors. Partial responses occurred in three dose-escalation patients, of whom one had hepatocellular carcinoma and two had cutaneous melanoma. The purpose of peripheral TCRbeta sequencing was to test whether ivuxolimab changed TCR sequence diversity and led to clonal T-cell expansion. The paper describes the monotherapy dose-escalation part (N of about 57 patients) of the phase I trial of ivuxolimab. Results the study describes overall, beyond this receptor: In partial responders in the 0.1-3.0 mg/kg groups, normalized peripheral clonal expansion was found to be among the lowest, especially among CD8+ T cells. The antigen specificity of the peripheral T cells that underwent clonal expansion was not determined. On average, CD8+ T cells showed more expanded clones than CD4+ T cells after ivuxolimab. At doses of 0.1 to 3.0 mg/kg, clonal expansion of both CD4+ and CD8+ T cells in blood was seen between baseline and week 6. Low levels of normalized T-cell clonal expansion were also seen in some patients who did not respond.

Spanning cysteine to phenylalanine, the CDR3 consists of 13 amino acids. Only the CDR3 part of the read is kept: 39 bases, read in frame from the first base. At the junction V is shortened by 5 bases and J by 3 bases, with 10 bases in between. In the germline V gene, CDR1 corresponds to MDHEN and CDR2 to SYDVKM. Patients with autoimmune disease history or receiving systemic immunosuppression were excluded from the trial. Peripheral blood for TCR sequencing was drawn from every dose cohort at baseline, at cycle 4 day 1 and at cycle 7 day 1. The samples were taken from a phase I, first-in-human, multicenter, open-label dose-escalation trial of ivuxolimab. Adults with locally advanced or metastatic melanoma, renal cell, hepatocellular, or head and neck squamous cell carcinoma were enrolled in the trial. Before TCR sequencing, CD4+ T cells and CD8+ T cells were sorted from peripheral blood as separate populations.

To sequence the TCRbeta CDR3 region, genomic DNA was isolated from the sorted cells. The immunoSEQ Assay was used to sequence the TCRbeta CDR3 regions. As stored in TCRdb, this immuneACCESS dataset retains in-frame rearrangements with V and J assigned. A fraction of the clones does not appear; measured against another copy, unresolved V genes explain less than half of the discrepancy, and the remainder lacks a known reason. A total of under 150,000 clones appear in this sample, approximately 90% of them only once. In total, the top ten clones hold about 1% of the sample. On this clone itself: Its antigen specificity is not known. The record has no base qualities; no much larger clone is one base away.

Here the chain combines TRBV28 and TRBJ1-2; a tentative D call is TRBD1 (5 bases match). The sequenced sample was CD4+ or CD8+ T cells sorted from blood, obtained in a trial of the OX40 agonist ivuxolimab. The clonotype comes from an adult with an advanced solid tumor such as melanoma, head and neck, liver or kidney cancer. The CDR3 region has the sequence CASSNGQDYGYTF. The DNA reads TGTGCCAGCAGTAACGGACAAGACTATGGCTACACCTTC.